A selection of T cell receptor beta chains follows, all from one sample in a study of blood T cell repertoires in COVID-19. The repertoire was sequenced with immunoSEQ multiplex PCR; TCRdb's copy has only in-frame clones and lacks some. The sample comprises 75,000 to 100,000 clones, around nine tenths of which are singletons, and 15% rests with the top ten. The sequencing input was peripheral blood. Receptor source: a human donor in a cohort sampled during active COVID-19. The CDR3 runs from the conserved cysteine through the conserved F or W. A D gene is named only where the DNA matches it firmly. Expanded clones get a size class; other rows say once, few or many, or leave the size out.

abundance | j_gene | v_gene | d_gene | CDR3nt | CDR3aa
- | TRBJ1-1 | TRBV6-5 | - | TGTGCCAGCAGTTCCCTCGGGCGGGGGAGCCCTGAAGCTTTCTTT | CASSSLGRGSPEAFF
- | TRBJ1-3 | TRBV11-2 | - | TGTGCCAGCAGCTCAGTGCTGAGGATCCACTCTGGAAACACCATATATTTT | CASSSVLRIHSGNTIYF
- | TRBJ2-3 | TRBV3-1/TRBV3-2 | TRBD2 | TGTGCCAGCACCTCGGGGACTAGCGAAACAGATACGCAGTATTTT | CASTSGTSETDTQYF
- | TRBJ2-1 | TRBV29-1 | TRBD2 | TGCAGCGTTCCAGGGACTAGCGGCTCCTACAATGAGCAGTTCTTC | CSVPGTSGSYNEQFF
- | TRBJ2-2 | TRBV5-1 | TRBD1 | TGCGCCAGCAGATCGGGGACAGGGGATTTAGCCGGGGAGCTGTTTTTT | CASRSGTGDLAGELFF
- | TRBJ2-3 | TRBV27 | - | TGTGCCAGCAGTTTTTTCGGAGATACGCAGTATTTT | CASSFFGDTQYF
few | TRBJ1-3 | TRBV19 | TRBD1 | TGTGCCAGTCGACAGGGCTTTCTCTCTGGAAACACCATATATTTT | CASRQGFLSGNTIYF
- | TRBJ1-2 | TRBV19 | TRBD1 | TGTGCCAGTAGTACCCGACAGGGGGGCCCTCGCGAGGGCTACACCTTC | CASSTRQGGPREGYTF
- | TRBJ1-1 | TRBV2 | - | TGTGCCCCCATGGAGGGAAACACTGAAGCTTTCTTT | CAPMEGNTEAFF
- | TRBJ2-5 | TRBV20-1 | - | TGCAGTGCTAGTGGTGGGCAGGGCCAAGAGACCCAGTACTTC | CSASGGQGQETQYF
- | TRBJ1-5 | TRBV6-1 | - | TGTGCCAGCAGTGAACGGGGGGGTCAGCCCCAGCATTTT | CASSERGGQPQHF
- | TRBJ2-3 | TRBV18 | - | TGTGCCAGCTCACCTCGACCGGGGGCAGATACGCAGTATTTT | CASSPRPGADTQYF
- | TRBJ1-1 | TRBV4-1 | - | TGCGCCAGCAGCCAAGACGTGGCAGGGACTTTAGCTGAAGCTTTCTTT | CASSQDVAGTLAEAFF
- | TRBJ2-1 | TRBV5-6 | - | TGTGCCAGCAGCTTGGGGTACGGGGATGAGCAGTTCTTC | CASSLGYGDEQFF
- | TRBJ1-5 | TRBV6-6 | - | TGTGCCAGCAGTTACTCTGAGAGTCAACAGCCCCAGCATTTT | CASSYSESQQPQHF
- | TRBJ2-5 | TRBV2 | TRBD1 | TGTGCCAGCAGTATAAGGGACAGGACTGTCCAAGAGACCCAGTACTTC | CASSIRDRTVQETQYF
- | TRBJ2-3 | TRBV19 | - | TGTGCCAGTAGTATGTATCCGGGGAGGGATACGCAGTATTTT | CASSMYPGRDTQYF
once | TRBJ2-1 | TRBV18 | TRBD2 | TGTGCCAGCTCACCACCGAGTCTAGCGGGAGAGCAGTTCTTC | CASSPPSLAGEQFF
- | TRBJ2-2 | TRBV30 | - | TGTGCCTGGACAGGGTCGGGGGCCGGGGAGCTGTTTTTT | CAWTGSGAGELFF
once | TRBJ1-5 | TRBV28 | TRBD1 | TGTGCCAGCAGTTTATGGACAGGGAGGCAGCCCCAGCATTTT | CASSLWTGRQPQHF
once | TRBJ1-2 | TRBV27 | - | TGTGCCAGCAGTCCACAGACAGCCTTCCACTATGGCTACACCTTC | CASSPQTAFHYGYTF
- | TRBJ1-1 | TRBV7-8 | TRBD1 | TGTGCCAGCAGCTCGGGGGGACAGGGGGCAAGAGCTTTCTTT | CASSSGGQGARAFF
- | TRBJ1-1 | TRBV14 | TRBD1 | TGTGCCAGCAGCCCCCGGGACAGGATTTGGGGGACTGAAGCTTTCTTT | CASSPRDRIWGTEAFF
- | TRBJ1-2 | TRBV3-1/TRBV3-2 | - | TGTGCCAGCAGCCCGGGGGGGGCGCCAAGCTATGGCTACACCTTC | CASSPGGAPSYGYTF
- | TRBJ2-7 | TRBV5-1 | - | TGCGCCAGCAGCTTTATGGCAGCCTACGAGCAGTACTTC | CASSFMAAYEQYF
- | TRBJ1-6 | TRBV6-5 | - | TGTGCCAGCAGTTTATCCTATAATTCACCCCTCCACTTT | CASSLSYNSPLHF
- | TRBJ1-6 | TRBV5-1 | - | TGCGCCAGCAGCTTGGTTGCAGGGAATAATTCACCCCTCCACTTT | CASSLVAGNNSPLHF
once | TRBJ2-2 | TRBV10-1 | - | TGCGCCAGCAGTGATAGTAGCAGGAGGACCGGGGAGCTGTTTTTT | CASSDSSRRTGELFF
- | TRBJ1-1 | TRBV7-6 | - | TGTGCCAGCAGCTTAGCTGGCAGGGTAGAAGGGAACACTGAAGCTTTCTTT | CASSLAGRVEGNTEAFF
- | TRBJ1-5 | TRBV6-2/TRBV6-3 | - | TGTGCCAGCAGTTCACCCAGCGGGGGATTGAATCAGCCCCAGCATTTT | CASSSPSGGLNQPQHF
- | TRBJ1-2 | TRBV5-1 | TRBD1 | TGCGCCAGCAGCTTAGGGGGACAGAGTCTATATGGCTACACCTTC | CASSLGGQSLYGYTF
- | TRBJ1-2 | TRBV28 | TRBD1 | TGTGCCAGCATGGGACAGGGGAACCATGGCTACACCTTC | CASMGQGNHGYTF
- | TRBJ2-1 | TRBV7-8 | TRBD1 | TGTGCCAGTAGCATGGGACAGGTCAATGAGCAGTTCTTC | CASSMGQVNEQFF
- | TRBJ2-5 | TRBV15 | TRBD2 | TGTGCCACCAGCGGGAGACTAGCGGGGGGCCAAGAGACCCAGTACTTC | CATSGRLAGGQETQYF
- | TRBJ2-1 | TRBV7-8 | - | TGTGCCAGCAGCCCGAGGCAATACAATGAGCAGTTCTTC | CASSPRQYNEQFF
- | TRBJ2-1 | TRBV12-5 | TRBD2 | TGTGCTAGTGGTTTGAATAGCGGGAATAATGAGCAGTTCTTC | CASGLNSGNNEQFF
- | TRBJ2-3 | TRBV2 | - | TGTGCCAGCGGGGGGTCTAGCACAGATACGCAGTATTTT | CASGGSSTDTQYF
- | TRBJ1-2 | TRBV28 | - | TGTGCCAGCAGCCCTCCCGGTAACTATGGCTACACCTTC | CASSPPGNYGYTF
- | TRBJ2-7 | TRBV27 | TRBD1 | TGTGCCAGCAGTTTGTGGGGACAGGGGTCGGACGAGCAGTACTTC | CASSLWGQGSDEQYF
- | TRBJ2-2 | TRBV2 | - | TGTGCCAGCAGTTCTACAGGGTCCGGGGAGCTGTTTTTT | CASSSTGSGELFF
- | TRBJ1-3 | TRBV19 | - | TGTGCCAGTACCGCAGCTAGCAACTCTGGAAACACCATATATTTT | CASTAASNSGNTIYF